The subject of this entry is one TCR beta chain. Its antigen is unknown. Vbeta (60) and Jbeta (13) primers were used in the PCR. Sequencing was performed with immunoSEQ multiplex PCR; in TCRdb, only in-frame clones are kept and a portion is missing. Here the sample spans about 150,000 clones, around 9% being singletons. This sample is part of a study of cytomegalovirus exposure and HLA in healthy donors. Study outcomes and limitations: Researchers reported in a later analysis that common viral pathogens appeared linked to several top clusters.

The CDR3 runs to 14 residues. CDR1 is LNHDA and CDR2 is SQIVND in the germline V gene (reference sequence). Trimming took off 3 bases at V and 9 bases at J, with 12 bases between the two ends. The TCR comes from a middle-aged woman in good health and CMV-seropositive. Source material: PBMCs. This chain links TRBV19 with TRBJ1-6; tentatively, D is TRBD1 (5 bases). Here the CDR3 reads CASSIQGISSPLHF. The CDR3 DNA is TGTGCCAGTAGTATCCAGGGTATTAGTTCACCCCTCCACTTT. Full variable domain (missing parts from reference TRBV19 and TRBJ1-6): DGGITQSPKYLFRKEGQNVTLSCEQNLNHDAMYWYRQDPGQGLRLIYYSQIVNDFQKGDIAEGYSVSREKKESFPLTVTSAQKNPTAFYLCASSIQGISSPLHFGNGTRLTVT.